Listed below are T cell receptor beta chains from one sample, sequenced in a study of cytomegalovirus exposure and HLA in healthy donors. Only in-frame clones appear in the TCRdb table, and some are missing; sequencing was by immunoSEQ multiplex PCR. The data contain roughly 150,000 clones, roughly 75% of them singletons. Material for sequencing was PBMCs. All receptors derive from a female donor in good health and CMV-seronegative. CDR3s include the opening cysteine and the closing phenylalanine or tryptophan. Each record gives: V gene, J gene, D gene, clone size, CDR3 DNA, CDR3 protein. The D gene is left open where the match is weak. The size field is filled for only some rows; it gives once, few, many or a size class.

V: TRBV11-3
J: TRBJ2-7
D: NA
size: NA
DNA: TGTGCCAGCAGCTTCAGTTGGAGGGACGAGCAGTACTTC
CDR3: CASSFSWRDEQYF

V: TRBV30
J: TRBJ1-4
D: NA
size: NA
DNA: TGTGCCTGGAGTGTACTGTGGACAGCAACAACCAATGAAAAACTGTTTTTT
CDR3: CAWSVLWTATTNEKLFF

V: TRBV7-9
J: TRBJ2-5
D: TRBD2
size: NA
DNA: TGTGCCAGCAGCCTAACGTTGCGGGGAGGGGAGACCCAGTACTTC
CDR3: CASSLTLRGGETQYF

V: TRBV21-1
J: TRBJ1-6
D: NA
size: NA
DNA: TGTGCCAGCATTGCCGGGGAGAGCTCACCCCTCCACTTT
CDR3: CASIAGESSPLHF

V: TRBV6-5
J: TRBJ1-6
D: TRBD1
size: NA
DNA: TGTGCCAGCAGGACCGGGACAGGTGACAATTCACCCCTCCACTTT
CDR3: CASRTGTGDNSPLHF

V: TRBV4-2
J: TRBJ1-1
D: NA
size: NA
DNA: TGTGCCAGCAGCCAAGACGGGAGGGTTGAAGCTTTCTTT
CDR3: CASSQDGRVEAFF

V: TRBV19
J: TRBJ2-1
D: TRBD2
size: once
DNA: TGTGCCAGTAGTATGGGCGGGAGCTCCTACAATGAGCAGTTCTTC
CDR3: CASSMGGSSYNEQFF

V: TRBV4-2
J: TRBJ1-5
D: NA
size: NA
DNA: TGTGCCAGCAGCCAAGATGGACAGAATCAGCCCCAGCATTTT
CDR3: CASSQDGQNQPQHF

V: TRBV27
J: TRBJ1-2
D: TRBD1
size: NA
DNA: TGTGCCAGCAGTCGCACCGGGACAGGGGGCAATGGCTACACCTTC
CDR3: CASSRTGTGGNGYTF

V: TRBV7-2
J: TRBJ2-7
D: NA
size: NA
DNA: TGTGCCAGCAGCTTAGAGAAGGGGGGGGTCGACGAGCAGTACTTC
CDR3: CASSLEKGGVDEQYF

V: TRBV7-9
J: TRBJ1-3
D: NA
size: medium-sized
DNA: TGTGCCAGCAGCCCTACCCGCGCTGGAAACACCATATATTTT
CDR3: CASSPTRAGNTIYF

V: TRBV7-9
J: TRBJ1-1
D: NA
size: once
DNA: TGTGCCAGCAGCCCCCCCGGGAACACTGAAGCTTTCTTT
CDR3: CASSPPGNTEAFF

V: TRBV7-8
J: TRBJ2-5
D: TRBD2
size: NA
DNA: TGTGCCAGCCTACTAGCGGGAGGGGAGACCCAGTACTTC
CDR3: CASLLAGGETQYF

V: TRBV19
J: TRBJ2-5
D: NA
size: NA
DNA: TGTGCCAGTAGTATAGCTCGAGCGGGTGGACAAGAGACCCAGTACTTC
CDR3: CASSIARAGGQETQYF

V: TRBV6-6
J: TRBJ2-2
D: NA
size: NA
DNA: TGTGCCAGCAGAAGGGAGTCGGGCGCCGGGGAGCTGTTTTTT
CDR3: CASRRESGAGELFF

V: TRBV28
J: TRBJ2-7
D: TRBD1
size: few
DNA: TGTGCCAGCAGTTTACGATGGATTCGGACAGGGACCGTCGAGCAGTACTTC
CDR3: CASSLRWIRTGTVEQYF

V: TRBV27
J: TRBJ2-5
D: NA
size: NA
DNA: TGTGCCAGCAGTTCACCGACCCACTCGGGGACCCAGTACTTC
CDR3: CASSSPTHSGTQYF

V: TRBV30
J: TRBJ1-5
D: NA
size: NA
DNA: TGTGCCTGGAGCCTACAGGGAACAGGCAATCAGCCCCAGCATTTT
CDR3: CAWSLQGTGNQPQHF

V: TRBV4-2
J: TRBJ1-3
D: NA
size: few
DNA: TGTGCCAGCAGCCAAGGGGGGGGCCTCTCTGGAAACACCATATATTTT
CDR3: CASSQGGGLSGNTIYF

V: TRBV28
J: TRBJ2-7
D: TRBD2
size: NA
DNA: TGTGCCAGCAGTTTAAGTAGCGGGAGAATCTCCTACGAGCAGTACTTC
CDR3: CASSLSSGRISYEQYF

V: TRBV18
J: TRBJ2-1
D: NA
size: NA
DNA: TGTGCCAGCTCACCCACTACTACGACCCGCTCCTACAATGAGCAGTTCTTC
CDR3: CASSPTTTTRSYNEQFF

V: TRBV6-5
J: TRBJ2-2
D: TRBD2
size: few
DNA: TGTGCCAGCAGTTACGGGGGAGGGTTGACCGGGGAGCTGTTTTTT
CDR3: CASSYGGGLTGELFF

V: TRBV27
J: TRBJ1-2
D: NA
size: few
DNA: TGTGCCAGCAGTCCTCGGACAGCAGATAGCTATGGCTACACCTTC
CDR3: CASSPRTADSYGYTF

V: TRBV6-4
J: TRBJ2-3
D: NA
size: NA
DNA: TGTGCCAGCAGTGACCCAGCGGTCTCCACAGATACGCAGTATTTT
CDR3: CASSDPAVSTDTQYF

V: TRBV28
J: TRBJ2-1
D: TRBD2
size: NA
DNA: TGTGCCAGCAATCTGGCGGGAGTTTCCAATGAGCAGTTCTTC
CDR3: CASNLAGVSNEQFF

V: TRBV4-1
J: TRBJ1-4
D: NA
size: NA
DNA: TGCGCCAGCAGATTTTCACAGGTTGCAACTAATGAAAAACTGTTTTTT
CDR3: CASRFSQVATNEKLFF

V: TRBV19
J: TRBJ1-2
D: TRBD1
size: once
DNA: TGTGCCAGTAGCCCCGGGACAGGGGGCCTGTTGGACTATGGCTACACCTTC
CDR3: CASSPGTGGLLDYGYTF

V: TRBV6-6
J: TRBJ2-7
D: TRBD2
size: NA
DNA: TGTGCCAGCATGGACCGGGAGGGAGGCTACGAGCAGTACTTC
CDR3: CASMDREGGYEQYF

V: TRBV30
J: TRBJ1-1
D: TRBD1
size: NA
DNA: TGTGCCTGGAGTAGACAGGGAAGTACTGAAGCTTTCTTT
CDR3: CAWSRQGSTEAFF

V: TRBV6-1
J: TRBJ2-5
D: NA
size: NA
DNA: TGTGCCAGCAGTGCCCAGGGATTGGACCGGGAGACCCAGTACTTC
CDR3: CASSAQGLDRETQYF

V: TRBV5-1
J: TRBJ1-2
D: TRBD1
size: few
DNA: TGCGCCAGCAGCCAGGGGGGTGTCTATGGCTACACCTTC
CDR3: CASSQGGVYGYTF

V: TRBV30
J: TRBJ1-3
D: TRBD1
size: once
DNA: TGTGCCTGGAGAGAAGACAGGGCTGGAAACACCATATATTTT
CDR3: CAWREDRAGNTIYF

V: TRBV23-1
J: TRBJ2-7
D: NA
size: NA
DNA: TGCGCCAGCAGTCAATCGGCCGGGTTCGGGGGCTCCTACGAGCAGTACTTC
CDR3: CASSQSAGFGGSYEQYF

V: TRBV5-1
J: TRBJ1-5
D: NA
size: NA
DNA: TGCGCCAGCAGCTTGGAAGGGGGGGGCCAGCCCCAGCATTTT
CDR3: CASSLEGGGQPQHF

V: TRBV13
J: TRBJ2-1
D: TRBD2
size: NA
DNA: TGTGCCAGCAGCCTAGGGGAGGGGCTAGCGGGAGGGGGTAATGAGCAGTTCTTC
CDR3: CASSLGEGLAGGGNEQFF

V: TRBV7-3
J: TRBJ2-7
D: NA
size: NA
DNA: TGTGCCAGCAGCTTAATAGGTGGGAGCTCCTACGAGCAGTACTTC
CDR3: CASSLIGGSSYEQYF

V: TRBV7-9
J: TRBJ2-7
D: TRBD1
size: NA
DNA: TGTGCCAGCAGCGACATGCCGAGGGACAGGGGAGAGCAGTACTTC
CDR3: CASSDMPRDRGEQYF

V: TRBV5-1
J: TRBJ2-7
D: NA
size: NA
DNA: TGCGCCAGCAGCGTGACATCCTACGAGCAGTACTTC
CDR3: CASSVTSYEQYF

V: TRBV7-8
J: TRBJ2-2
D: NA
size: NA
DNA: TGTGCCAGCAGCTTCCCCTTGAGGGGGGGGAACACCGGGGAGCTGTTTTTT
CDR3: CASSFPLRGGNTGELFF

V: TRBV11-2
J: TRBJ1-3
D: NA
size: NA
DNA: TGTGCCAGCAGCTTAACAGAAGGAAACACCATATATTTT
CDR3: CASSLTEGNTIYF

V: TRBV28
J: TRBJ1-5
D: NA
size: NA
DNA: TGTGCCAGCAGCCTACGTTCCCAGCCCCAGCATTTT
CDR3: CASSLRSQPQHF

V: TRBV19
J: TRBJ1-2
D: TRBD1
size: NA
DNA: TGTGCCAGTAGTCCGGACAGGGGGCCTGGCTACACCTTC
CDR3: CASSPDRGPGYTF

V: TRBV7-2
J: TRBJ1-6
D: NA
size: NA
DNA: TGTGCCAGCAGCTTAGTGGGGACTGAGAATTCACCCCTCCACTTT
CDR3: CASSLVGTENSPLHF

V: TRBV11-2
J: TRBJ2-1
D: NA
size: NA
DNA: TGTGCCAGCAGCTTACGCCCGAGCTCCTACAATGAGCAGTTCTTC
CDR3: CASSLRPSSYNEQFF

V: TRBV19
J: TRBJ2-5
D: TRBD2
size: NA
DNA: TGTGCCAGTAACCCGGGAGGGCGGGGGACCCAGTACTTC
CDR3: CASNPGGRGTQYF

V: TRBV6-5
J: TRBJ2-1
D: NA
size: NA
DNA: TGTGCCAGCGGCCGATACAATGAGCAGTTCTTC
CDR3: CASGRYNEQFF

V: TRBV5-4
J: TRBJ2-5
D: TRBD1
size: NA
DNA: TGTGCCAGCAGCTCCTCCTACCGACAGGGCGTCCAAGAGACCCAGTACTTC
CDR3: CASSSSYRQGVQETQYF

V: TRBV2
J: TRBJ2-2
D: TRBD1
size: NA
DNA: TGTGCCAGCACCGGGGACAGGGGAACCACCGGGGAGCTGTTTTTT
CDR3: CASTGDRGTTGELFF